One and the same sample provided the 10 T cell receptor beta chains below, sequenced in a study of blood T cell repertoires in COVID-19. The protocol was immunoSEQ multiplex PCR, while the TCRdb copy is restricted to in-frame clones and leaves out a portion. The profile shows about 260,000 clones, 75% to 90% of them singletons. Input material: peripheral blood. The receptors were sampled from a woman between 40 and 55 years old who had recovered from COVID-19.

A single count supports this clone. At one end the junction does not follow the germline gene, possibly because of a read error. The chain is built from TRBV7-7 and TRBJ2-3; 9 bases match TRBD2. From germline, CDR1 is SSHAT and CDR2 FNYEAQ (reference sequence). The length of the CDR3 is 15 residues. In DNA, the CDR3 is TGTGCTAGCAGCCCGATAGCGGGGGTCACAGATACGCAGTATTTT. It encodes CASSPIAGVTDTQYF.

V and J are TRBV7-2 and TRBJ2-1; a weak D match, TRBD2 (6 bases). This CDR3 has 15 residues. Germline values: CDR1 SGHTA, CDR2 FQGNSA. V lost 1 base, J lost 3 bases, and 10 bases lay in between. In DNA, the CDR3 is TGTGCCAGCAGCTTAGTGGGACTGGACTACAATGAGCAGTTCTTC. Translating gives CASSLVGLDYNEQFF.

V gene TRBV30 combines with J gene TRBJ1-1, with D perhaps TRBD1 (5 bases). Germline CDR1 is GTSNPN and CDR2 is SVGIG (reference sequence). This CDR3 is built from 12 residues. The ends were cut back, 5 bases at V and 4 bases at J, with 11 bases in the middle. In nucleotides, the CDR3 is TGTGCCTGGGATTTCCAGGGCACTGAAGCTTTCTTT. Its protein product is CAWDFQGTEAFF.

The chain couples TRBV11-2 to TRBJ2-7; maybe TRBD1 (6 bases). The CDR3 is made up of 14 amino acids. Germline V gene lookup returns CDR1 SGHAT and CDR2 FQNNGV. V shed 3 bases and J shed 6 bases, with 15 bases lying between them. As DNA, the CDR3 is TGTGCCAGCAGCTTGGAGACCCGACAGGTCGAGCAGTACTTC. It specifies CASSLETRQVEQYF.

This chain links TRBV29-1 with TRBJ1-2; 10 nucleotides line up with TRBD1. Germline loops: CDR1 SQVTM, CDR2 ANQGSEA. The CDR3 covers 13 residues. J lost 2 bases, V lost 6 bases, and 3 bases had no gene match. CDR3 sequence reads: CSVKGQGNYGYTF. As DNA, the CDR3 is TGCAGCGTAAAGGGACAGGGGAACTATGGCTACACCTTC.

The table lists this clone with a count of one. The chain recombines TRBV5-5 with TRBJ1-6; D might be TRBD1 (5 bases). CDR1 SGHKS and CDR2 YYEKEE come from the germline V gene (reference sequence). Deletions cut 0 bases from V and 6 bases from J, with 13 bases between. The CDR3 runs to 16 residues. The CDR3 protein is CASSLGQGPPNSPLHF. In DNA form, the CDR3 reads TGTGCCAGCAGCTTGGGGCAGGGTCCCCCTAATTCACCCCTCCACTTT.

The chain employs TRBV5-1 and TRBJ2-7, with TRBD1 matching 8 bases. Germline-derived CDR1 and CDR2 are SGHRS and YFSETQ. Germline trimming cut 0 bases from V and 6 bases from J; bases unmatched to any gene: 14. This CDR3 comprises 17 residues. CDR3 amino acids: CASSLGTGSGWRPEQYF. As DNA, the CDR3 is TGCGCCAGCAGCTTGGGGACAGGGAGCGGTTGGAGACCCGAGCAGTACTTC.

The chain links TRBV29-1 to TRBJ2-1; 12 bases fit TRBD2. The CDR3 contains 17 residues. The J segment lost 9 bases and the V segment lost 3 bases, leaving 15 bases of the junction unmatched. CDR1 is SQVTM, CDR2 ANQGSEA, per germline. The CDR3: CSVDGELLAGGLGEQFF. Written as DNA, the CDR3 is TGCAGCGTTGACGGGGAGTTACTAGCGGGGGGACTCGGTGAGCAGTTCTTC.

The J gene is TRBJ2-6, the V gene TRBV4-3, with 8 bases fitting TRBD1. The CDR3 spans 18 residues. The V gene's germline CDR1 is LGHNA and CDR2 YSLEER. J lost 0 bases, V lost 4 bases, and 8 bases had no gene match. The CDR3 loop is CASSRGQALLSGANVLTF. The CDR3 DNA sequence: TGCGCCAGCAGCCGGGGACAGGCCCTGCTCTCTGGGGCCAACGTCCTGACTTTC.

The chain joins TRBV6-5 to TRBJ1-2; D possibly corresponds to TRBD1 (6 bases). Germline loops: CDR1 MNHEY, CDR2 SVGAGI. This CDR3 is built from 14 residues. Trimming cost V 2 bases and J 4 bases, with 11 bases left between them. This CDR3 reads CASSYGGLSYGYTF. CDR3 nucleotides: TGTGCCAGCAGTTACGGGGGCCTATCCTATGGCTACACCTTC.